In this sample, the clone carrying this T cell receptor beta chain turned up many times. Antigen specificity is unknown. This sample is drawn from a study of T cells after posttransplantation cyclophosphamide. CDR1 is KGHSH and CDR2 is LQKENI in the germline V gene. V lost 1 base and J lost 1; bases outside the gene matches: 0. CDR3 length: 15 amino acids. Overall study results and limits: Skin or GI-infiltrating T cells shared few TRB sequences with blood.

This table comes from immunoSEQ multiplex PCR, and its TCRdb copy is limited to in-frame clones, with some not included. Listed for the sample are some 40,000 clones, none seen a single time. The sample was PBMCs. The clonotype originates from a woman aged 45-60 years in good health and a related stem cell transplant donor. V and J are TRBV18 and TRBJ1-1; TRBD1 agrees at 10 bases. The CDR3 DNA reads TGTGCCAGCTCACCACGACAGGGGGCGAACACTGAAGCTTTCTTT. Translated: CASSPRQGANTEAFF.